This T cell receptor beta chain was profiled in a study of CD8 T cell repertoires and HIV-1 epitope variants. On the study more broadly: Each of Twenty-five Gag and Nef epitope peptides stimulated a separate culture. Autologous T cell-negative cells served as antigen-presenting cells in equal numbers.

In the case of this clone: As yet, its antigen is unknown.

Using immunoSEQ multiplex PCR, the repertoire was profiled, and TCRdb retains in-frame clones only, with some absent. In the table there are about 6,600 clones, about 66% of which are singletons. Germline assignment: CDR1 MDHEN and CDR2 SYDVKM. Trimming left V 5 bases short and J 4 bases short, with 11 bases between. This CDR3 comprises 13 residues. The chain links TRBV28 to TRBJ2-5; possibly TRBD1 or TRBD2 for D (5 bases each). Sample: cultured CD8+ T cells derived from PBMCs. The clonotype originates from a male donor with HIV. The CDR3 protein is CASSGGTTETQYF. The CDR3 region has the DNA TGTGCCAGCAGTGGTGGGACCACAGAGACCCAGTACTTC.